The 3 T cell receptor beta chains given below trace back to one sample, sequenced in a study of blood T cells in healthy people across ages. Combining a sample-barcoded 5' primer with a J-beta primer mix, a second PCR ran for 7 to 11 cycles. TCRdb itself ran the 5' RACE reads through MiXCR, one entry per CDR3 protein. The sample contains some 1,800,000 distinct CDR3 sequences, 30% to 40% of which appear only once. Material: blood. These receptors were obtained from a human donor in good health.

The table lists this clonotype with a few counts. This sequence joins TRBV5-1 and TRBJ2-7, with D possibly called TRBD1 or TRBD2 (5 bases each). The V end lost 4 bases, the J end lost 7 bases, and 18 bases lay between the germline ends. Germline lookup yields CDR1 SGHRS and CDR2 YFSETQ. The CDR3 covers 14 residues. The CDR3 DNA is TGCGCCAGCAGCCCGTACTCAGGGACGGGGGAGCAGTACTTC. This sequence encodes CASSPYSGTGEQYF. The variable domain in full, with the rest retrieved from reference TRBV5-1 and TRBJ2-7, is KAGVTQTPRYLIKTRGQQVTLSCSPISGHRSVSWYQQTPGQGLQFLFEYFSETQRNKGNFPGRFSGRQFSNSRSEMNVSTLELGDSALYLCASSPYSGTGEQYFGPGTRLTVT.

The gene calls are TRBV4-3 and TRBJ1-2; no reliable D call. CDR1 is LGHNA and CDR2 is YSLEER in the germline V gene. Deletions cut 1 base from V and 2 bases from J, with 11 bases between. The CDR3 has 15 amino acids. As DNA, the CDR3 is TGCGCCAGCAGCCAAGTCGGTTCGGGAAACTATGGCTACACCTTC. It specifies CASSQVGSGNYGYTF.

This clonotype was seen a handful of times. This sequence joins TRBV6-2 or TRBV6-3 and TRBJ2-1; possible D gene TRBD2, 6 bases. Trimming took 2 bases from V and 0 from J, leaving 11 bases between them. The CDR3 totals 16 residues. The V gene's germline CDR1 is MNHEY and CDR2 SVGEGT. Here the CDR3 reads CASSYLGGNSYNEQFF. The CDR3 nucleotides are TGTGCCAGCAGTTACCTAGGCGGGAACTCCTACAATGAGCAGTTCTTC.